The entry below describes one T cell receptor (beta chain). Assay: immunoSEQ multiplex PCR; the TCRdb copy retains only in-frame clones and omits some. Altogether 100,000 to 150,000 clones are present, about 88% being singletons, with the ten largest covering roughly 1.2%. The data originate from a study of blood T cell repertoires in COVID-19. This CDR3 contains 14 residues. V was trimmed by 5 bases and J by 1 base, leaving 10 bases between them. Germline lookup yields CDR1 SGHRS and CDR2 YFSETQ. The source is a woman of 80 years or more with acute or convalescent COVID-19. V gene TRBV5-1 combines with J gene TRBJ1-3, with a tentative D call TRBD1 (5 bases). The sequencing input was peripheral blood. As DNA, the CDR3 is TGCGCCAGCAGGAAGGGGTTTTCTGGAAACACCATATATTTT. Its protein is CASRKGFSGNTIYF.